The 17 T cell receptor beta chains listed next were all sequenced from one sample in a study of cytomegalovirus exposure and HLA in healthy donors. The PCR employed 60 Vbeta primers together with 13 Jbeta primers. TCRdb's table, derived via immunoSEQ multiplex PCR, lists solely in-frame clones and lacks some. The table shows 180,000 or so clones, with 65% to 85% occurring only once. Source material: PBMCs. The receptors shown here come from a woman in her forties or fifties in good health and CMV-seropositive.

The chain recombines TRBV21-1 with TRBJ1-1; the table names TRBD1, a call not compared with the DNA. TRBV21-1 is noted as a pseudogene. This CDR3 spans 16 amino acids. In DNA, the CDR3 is TGTGCCAGCAGTATCCTACAGGGTGGGGAGAACACTGAAGCTTTCTTT. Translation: CASSILQGGENTEAFF.

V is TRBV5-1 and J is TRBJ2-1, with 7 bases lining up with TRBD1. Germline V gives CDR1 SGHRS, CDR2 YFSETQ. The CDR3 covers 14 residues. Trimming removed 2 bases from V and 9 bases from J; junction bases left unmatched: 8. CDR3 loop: CASSFRDSSLEQFF. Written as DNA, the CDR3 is TGCGCCAGCAGCTTCCGGGACAGCAGTCTTGAGCAGTTCTTC.

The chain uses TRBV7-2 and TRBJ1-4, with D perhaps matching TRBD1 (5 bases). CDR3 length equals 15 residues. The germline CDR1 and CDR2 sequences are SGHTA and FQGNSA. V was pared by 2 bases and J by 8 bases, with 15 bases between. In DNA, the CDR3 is TGTGCCAGCAGCTTAAGGTCGGGGGGAGGGGAAAAACTGTTTTTT. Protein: CASSLRSGGGEKLFF.

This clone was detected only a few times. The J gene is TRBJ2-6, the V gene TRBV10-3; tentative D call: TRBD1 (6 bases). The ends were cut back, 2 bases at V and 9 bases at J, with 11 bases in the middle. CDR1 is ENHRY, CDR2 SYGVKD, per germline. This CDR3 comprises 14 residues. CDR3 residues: CAISETLQGNVLTF. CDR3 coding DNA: TGTGCCATCAGTGAGACATTACAGGGCAACGTCCTGACTTTC.

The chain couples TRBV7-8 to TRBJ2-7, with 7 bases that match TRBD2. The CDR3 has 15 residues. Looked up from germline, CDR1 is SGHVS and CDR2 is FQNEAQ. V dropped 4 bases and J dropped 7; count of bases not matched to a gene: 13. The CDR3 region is CASSWLAAPRHEQYF. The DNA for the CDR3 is TGTGCCAGCAGCTGGCTAGCGGCCCCCCGTCATGAGCAGTACTTC.

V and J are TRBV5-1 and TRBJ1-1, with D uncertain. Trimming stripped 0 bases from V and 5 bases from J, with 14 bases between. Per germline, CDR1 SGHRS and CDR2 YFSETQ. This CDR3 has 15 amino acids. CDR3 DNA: TGCGCCAGCAGCTTGGATTACATTTCGGGAACTGAAGCTTTCTTT. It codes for CASSLDYISGTEAFF.

CDR3 residues: CASSFRPGQGDTEAFF. CDR3 bases: TGCGCCAGCAGCTTCCGACCGGGACAGGGTGACACTGAAGCTTTCTTT. The rearrangement links TRBV5-1 to TRBJ1-1; the match to TRBD1 covers 9 bases. J lost 3 bases, V lost 2 bases, and 8 bases had no gene match. Looked up from germline, CDR1 is SGHRS and CDR2 is YFSETQ. The CDR3 is 16 amino acids. Complete variable domain (other parts from reference TRBV5-1 and TRBJ1-1): KAGVTQTPRYLIKTRGQQVTLSCSPISGHRSVSWYQQTPGQGLQFLFEYFSETQRNKGNFPGRFSGRQFSNSRSEMNVSTLELGDSALYLCASSFRPGQGDTEAFFGQGTRLTVV.

CDR3 nucleotides: TGTGCCAGCAGCTTGGACGGGGTTGACACTGAAGCTTTCTTT. Translation gives CASSLDGVDTEAFF. This rearrangement joins TRBV5-4 to TRBJ1-1; no definite D call. Germline loops: CDR1 SGHNT, CDR2 YYREEE (reference sequence). The CDR3 totals 14 residues. Trimming removed 0 bases from V and 3 bases from J, with 9 bases in between. Full variable domain (rest looked up from reference TRBV5-4 and TRBJ1-1): ETGVTQSPTHLIKTRGQQVTLRCSSQSGHNTVSWYQQALGQGPQFIFQYYREEENGRGNFPPRFSGLQFPNYSSELNVNALELDDSALYLCASSLDGVDTEAFFGQGTRLTVV.

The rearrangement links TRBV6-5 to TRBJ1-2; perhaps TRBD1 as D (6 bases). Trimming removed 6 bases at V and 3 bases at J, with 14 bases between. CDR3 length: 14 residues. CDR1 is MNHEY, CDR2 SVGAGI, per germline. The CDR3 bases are TGTGCCAGCAGCCTACAGGGTAATGACTATGGCTACACCTTC. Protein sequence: CASSLQGNDYGYTF.

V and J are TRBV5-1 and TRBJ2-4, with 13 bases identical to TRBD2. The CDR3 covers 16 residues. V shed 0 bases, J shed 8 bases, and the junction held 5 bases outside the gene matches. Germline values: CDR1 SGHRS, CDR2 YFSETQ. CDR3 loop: CASSLGTSGGLDIQYF. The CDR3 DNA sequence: TGCGCCAGCAGCTTGGGGACTAGCGGGGGATTGGACATTCAGTACTTC.

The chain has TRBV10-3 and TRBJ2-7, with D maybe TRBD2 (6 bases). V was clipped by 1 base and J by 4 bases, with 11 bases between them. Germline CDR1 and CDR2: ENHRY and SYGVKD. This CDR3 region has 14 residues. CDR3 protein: CAISEYGGTYEQYF. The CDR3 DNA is TGTGCCATCAGTGAGTATGGGGGGACGTACGAGCAGTACTTC.

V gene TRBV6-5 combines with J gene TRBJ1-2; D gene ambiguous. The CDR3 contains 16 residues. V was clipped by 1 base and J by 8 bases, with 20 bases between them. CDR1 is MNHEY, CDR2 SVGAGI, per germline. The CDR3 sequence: CASSYYTGGLHRGYTF. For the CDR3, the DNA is TGTGCCAGCAGTTACTACACCGGCGGACTTCATAGGGGCTACACCTTC.

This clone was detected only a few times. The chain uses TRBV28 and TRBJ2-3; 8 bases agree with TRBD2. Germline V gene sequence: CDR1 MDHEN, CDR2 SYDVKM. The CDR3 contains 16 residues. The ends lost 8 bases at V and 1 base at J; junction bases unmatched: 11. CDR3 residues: CASSPRGGWGTDTQYF. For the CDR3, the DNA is TGTGCCAGCTCCCCTCGGGGGGGCTGGGGCACAGATACGCAGTATTTT.

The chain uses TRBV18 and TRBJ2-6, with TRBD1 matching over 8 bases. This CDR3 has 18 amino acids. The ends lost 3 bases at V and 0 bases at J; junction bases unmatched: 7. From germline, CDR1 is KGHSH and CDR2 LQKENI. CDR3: CASSPTGTGSSGANVLTF. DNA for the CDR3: TGTGCCAGCTCACCTACCGGGACAGGAAGCTCTGGGGCCAACGTCCTGACTTTC.

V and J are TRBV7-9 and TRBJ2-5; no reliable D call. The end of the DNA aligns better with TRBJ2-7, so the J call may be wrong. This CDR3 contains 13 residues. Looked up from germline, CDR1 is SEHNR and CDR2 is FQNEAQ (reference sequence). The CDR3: CASSFDINYEQYF. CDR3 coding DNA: TGTGCCAGCAGCTTCGATATTAACTACGAGCAGTACTTC.

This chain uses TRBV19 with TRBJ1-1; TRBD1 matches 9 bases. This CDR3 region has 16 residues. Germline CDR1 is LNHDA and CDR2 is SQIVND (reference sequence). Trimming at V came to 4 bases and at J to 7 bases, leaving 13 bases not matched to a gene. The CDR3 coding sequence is TGTGCCAGTAGTACGTACAGGGGGCGCGTAGATATTGAAGCTTTCTTT. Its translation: CASSTYRGRVDIEAFF.

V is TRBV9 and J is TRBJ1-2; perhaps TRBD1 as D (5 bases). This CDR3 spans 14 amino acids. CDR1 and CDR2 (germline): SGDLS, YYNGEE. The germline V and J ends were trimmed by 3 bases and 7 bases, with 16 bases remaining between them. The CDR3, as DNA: TGTGCCAGCAGCGAGCCCCCGGGGGGGGGTGGCTACACCTTC. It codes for CASSEPPGGGGYTF.